This T cell receptor (beta chain) comes out of a study of blood T cells in healthy people across ages. As to this clonotype: The antigen remains unidentified.

The second PCR ran about 6 to 12 cycles with a sample-barcoded 5' primer and J-beta primers. Each CDR3 protein is one row after TCRdb ran MiXCR on the 5' RACE reads. Seen here are about 780,000 distinct CDR3 sequences, around 25% observed once, and the top ten hold 3%. Whole-study findings and limits: Measured against age, TCR beta diversity per million T cells decreased in a roughly linear manner. More naive CD4+ cells and higher diversity were found in long-lived than in aged donors.

In addition, the sample was reused for a study of T cells of mothers and their children. That report notes: The authors detected no persistent microchimeric T cell clones.

Specimen: blood. This receptor was taken from a boy aged 5-17 years in good health.

The CDR3 reads CSAGASDYGYTF. CDR3 DNA: TGCAGTGCTGGAGCGAGTGACTATGGCTACACCTTC. The genes are TRBV20-1 and TRBJ1-2; D remains ambiguous. CDR3 size: 12 residues. CDR1 and CDR2 from the germline V gene are DFQATT and SNEGSKA (reference sequence). Trimming removed 5 bases from V and 3 bases from J, with 10 bases in between.